This T cell receptor (beta chain) was profiled in a study of response to subunit inactivated influenza vaccine (dated by TCRdb to the late 2010s). Describing the broader study: Deep quantitative profiling of the T cell receptor repertoire was used in the study to follow responses to a trivalent subunit inactivated influenza vaccine. Overall study results and their limits: The authors proposed that each seasonal influenza vaccination may bring in only a limited number of new T cells.

Library construction relied on RT-PCR. Sequencer: Illumina HiSeq 2500. TCRdb cleaned the public reads at Q25 with fastp, built clones with MiXCR and kept in-frame beta chains. Each CDR3 protein appears once, grouped with its most common genes and DNA. In all, the sample holds hundreds of thousands of distinct CDR3 sequences, and approximately 7.7% of those were seen once. 10% to 15% of the sample is held by the ten biggest clonotypes. For this chain, trimming is 2 bases at the V end and 3 bases at the J end, and the number of junction bases without a gene match is 4. Including cysteine and phenylalanine, the CDR3 has 17 amino acids. This entry keeps only the CDR3 DNA: 51 bases, framed from base 1. CDR1 SGHTA and CDR2 FQGNSA were looked up in the germline V gene. In regard to this clonotype: Its antigen is currently not known. No clone much larger than this one lies a single base away; base qualities are absent.

This TCR derives from a man aged 50 to 69 who received an inactivated influenza vaccine. Donor details come from another sample of the same person, matched by shared clones. This chain is built from TRBV7-2 and TRBJ2-3, with 14 bases aligning to TRBD2. This material consisted of PBMCs from blood, taken less than 30 months after vaccination. This receptor carries the CDR3 CASSLPTSGRVTDTQYF. The base sequence is TGTGCCAGCAGCTTACCGACTAGCGGGAGGGTTACAGATACGCAGTATTTT.